The present T cell receptor beta chain was sequenced within a study of regulatory T cells in long-lasting Graves disease. There are a few counts of this clonotype. The antigen remains undetermined. Looked up from germline, CDR1 is ENHRY and CDR2 is SYGVKD. Trimming left V 6 bases short and J 2 bases short, with 10 bases between. The CDR3 is made up of 14 amino acids. Notes on the study in general: More public clonotypes were shared by persistent patients (fewer than 3,000) than by new patients (fewer than 1,000). Persistent disease favored TRBV28, TRBJ1-2 and TRBJ2-5.

Construction of TCR beta libraries relied on iRepertoire HTBI primers and on Arm-PCR targeting CDR3 regions. TCRdb analysed the multiplex PCR reads with MiXCR anew, one entry per CDR3 protein. The repertoire has approximately 350,000 distinct CDR3 sequences, roughly 17% of them found once; the top ten carry 20%. Stated time point: newly diagnosed GD, antithyroid drugs for less than 3 months. Following extraction of RNA from PBMCs, that RNA was used to make the TCR library. Guidelines of the American Thyroid Association were used to diagnose Graves' disease. Another study also made use of these data, one on T cells in Graves' hyperthyroidism and ophthalmopathy.

The clonotype comes from a woman aged 18 to 35 with Graves disease. The specimen comprised peripheral blood mononuclear cells (PBMCs), sampled at new diagnosis, from a patient treated with antithyroid drugs. The chain joins TRBV10-3 to TRBJ1-4; perhaps TRBD1 as D (5 bases). CDR3 nucleotides: TGTGCCATCAGAGCCTCAGGGACTAATGAAAAACTGTTTTTT. It is translated as CAIRASGTNEKLFF.